These 8 T cell receptor beta chains share one sample of origin, sequenced in a study of shared clonotypes between healthy human individuals. CD8 cells classed as naive were CD45RO-negative and positively selected for CCR7, excluding terminally differentiated effector memory CD45RA+ cells. Generated by immunoSEQ multiplex PCR, the TCRdb table keeps only in-frame clones and is missing some. The top ten hold less than 0.3% of the sample, which has over 750,000 clones, about 96% seen once. What was sequenced was naive CD8+ T cells sorted from blood. These receptors originate from a man aged 25-45 years in good health.

The rearrangement uses TRBV5-1 and TRBJ2-7, with D maybe TRBD2 (5 bases). The V gene lost 3 bases and the J gene lost 5 bases, with 9 bases spanning the gap. The CDR3 runs 12 residues. CDR1 is SGHRS, CDR2 YFSETQ, per germline. CDR3 loop: CASSWAGNEQYF. The CDR3 nucleotides are TGCGCCAGCAGCTGGGCCGGGAACGAGCAGTACTTC.

The rearrangement links TRBV7-9 to TRBJ2-7, with TRBD1 matching over 11 bases. V shed 5 bases, J shed 6 bases, and the junction held 9 bases outside the gene matches. In germline, CDR1 is SEHNR, CDR2 FQNEAQ (reference sequence). This CDR3 has 15 amino acids. In nucleotides, the CDR3 is TGTGCCAGCAGCAACCGGGACAGGGGGGTTGCCGAGCAGTACTTC. Protein product: CASSNRDRGVAEQYF.

Points on this clone: This sample also contains other DNA sequences that code for the same CDR3. This chain joins TRBV29-1 and TRBJ2-1, with no clear D. V lost 2 bases to trimming and J lost 0 bases, with 8 bases between them. The CDR3 has 14 amino acids. Germline V gives CDR1 SQVTM, CDR2 ANQGSEA. Here the CDR3 DNA reads TGCAGCGTTGAACTAGAAAGCTCCTACAATGAGCAGTTCTTC. Translation: CSVELESSYNEQFF.

This chain uses TRBV6-6 with TRBJ2-2; tentatively, D is TRBD1 (6 bases). The V end lost 0 bases, the J end lost 7 bases, and 9 bases lay between the germline ends. The CDR3 has 14 amino acids. The V gene's germline CDR1 is MNHNY and CDR2 SVGAGI (reference sequence). The CDR3 spells CASSYSQGGGELFF. The CDR3 nucleotides read TGTGCCAGCAGTTACTCACAAGGGGGCGGGGAGCTGTTTTTT.

The table lists this clone with a count of one. This chain links TRBV6-5 with TRBJ1-1; D may be TRBD1 (5 bases). Trimming took 0 bases from V and 6 from J, leaving 8 bases between them. The CDR3 consists of 13 residues. CDR1 and CDR2 (germline): MNHEY, SVGAGI. The CDR3 loop is CASSYSRVAEAFF. CDR3 sequence (DNA): TGTGCCAGCAGTTACTCCAGGGTGGCTGAAGCTTTCTTT.

The chain links TRBV7-2 to TRBJ2-5, with 12 bases aligning to TRBD2. Trimming removed 5 bases from V and 1 base from J; junction bases left unmatched: 5. The CDR3 has 16 amino acids. CDR1 and CDR2 from the germline V gene are SGHTA and FQGNSA. CDR3 residues: CASSPGLAGTQETQYF. The CDR3 coding sequence is TGTGCCAGCAGCCCAGGACTAGCGGGAACCCAAGAGACCCAGTACTTC. Variable domain in full (rest from reference TRBV7-2 and TRBJ2-5): GAGVSQSPSNKVTEKGKDVELRCDPISGHTALYWYRQSLGQGLEFLIYFQGNSAPDKSGLPSDRFSAERTGGSVSTLTIQRTQQEDSAVYLCASSPGLAGTQETQYFGPGTRLLVL.

The chain joins TRBV7-9 to TRBJ2-3; no firm D call. V lost 5 bases and J 2 bases, leaving 11 bases between the germline ends. The V gene's germline CDR1 is SEHNR and CDR2 FQNEAQ (reference sequence). This CDR3 spans 14 amino acids. The DNA of the CDR3 is TGTGCCAGCAGCGCCCTCAAGCTCACAGATACGCAGTATTTT. This encodes CASSALKLTDTQYF. Full variable domain (outside the CDR3, taken from reference TRBV7-9 and TRBJ2-3): DTGVSQNPRHKITKRGQNVTFRCDPISEHNRLYWYRQTLGQGPEFLTYFQNEAQLEKSRLLSDRFSAERPKGSFSTLEIQRTEQGDSAMYLCASSALKLTDTQYFGPGTRLTVL.

This sequence joins TRBV5-1 and TRBJ1-4, with D possibly TRBD1 on 5 matching bases. The CDR3 has 15 amino acids. The V end was cut by 0 bases, the J end by 0 bases, with 6 bases between. Germline CDR1 and CDR2: SGHRS and YFSETQ. CDR3 region: CASSLAGATNEKLFF. The DNA of the CDR3 is TGCGCCAGCAGCTTGGCGGGGGCAACTAATGAAAAACTGTTTTTT.